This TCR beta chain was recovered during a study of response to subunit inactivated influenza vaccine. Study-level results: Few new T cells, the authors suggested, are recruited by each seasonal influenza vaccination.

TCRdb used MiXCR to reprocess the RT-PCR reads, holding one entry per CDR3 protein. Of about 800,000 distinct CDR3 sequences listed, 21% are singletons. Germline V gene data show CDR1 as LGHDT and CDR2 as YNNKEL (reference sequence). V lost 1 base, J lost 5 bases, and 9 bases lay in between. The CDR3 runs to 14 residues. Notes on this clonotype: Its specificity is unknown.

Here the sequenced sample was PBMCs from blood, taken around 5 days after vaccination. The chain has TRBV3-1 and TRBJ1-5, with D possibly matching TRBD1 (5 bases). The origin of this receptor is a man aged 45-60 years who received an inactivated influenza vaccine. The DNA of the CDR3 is TGTGCCAGCAGCCAAGTCCAGGGCCATCAGCCCCAGCATTTT. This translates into CASSQVQGHQPQHF.